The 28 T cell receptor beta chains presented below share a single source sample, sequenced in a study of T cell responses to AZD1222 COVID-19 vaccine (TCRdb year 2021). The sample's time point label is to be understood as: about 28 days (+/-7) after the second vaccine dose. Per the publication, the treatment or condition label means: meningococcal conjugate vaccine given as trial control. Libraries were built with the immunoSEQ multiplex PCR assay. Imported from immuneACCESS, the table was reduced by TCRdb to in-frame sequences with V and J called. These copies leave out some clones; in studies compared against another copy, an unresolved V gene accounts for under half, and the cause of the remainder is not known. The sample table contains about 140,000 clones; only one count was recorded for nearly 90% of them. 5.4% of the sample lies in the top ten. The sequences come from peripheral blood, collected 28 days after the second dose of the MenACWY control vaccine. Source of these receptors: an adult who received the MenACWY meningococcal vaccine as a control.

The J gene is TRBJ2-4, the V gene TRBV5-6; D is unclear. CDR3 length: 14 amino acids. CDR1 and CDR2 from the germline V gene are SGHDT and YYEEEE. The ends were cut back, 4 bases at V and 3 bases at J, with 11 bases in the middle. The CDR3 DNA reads TGTGCCAGCAGCCCACTTGGGGTCAAAAACATTCAGTACTTC. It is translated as CASSPLGVKNIQYF.

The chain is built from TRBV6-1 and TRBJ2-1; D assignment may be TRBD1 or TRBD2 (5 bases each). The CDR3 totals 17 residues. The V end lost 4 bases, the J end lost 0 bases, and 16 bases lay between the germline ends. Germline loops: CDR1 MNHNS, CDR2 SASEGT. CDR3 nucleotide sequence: TGTGCCAGCAGTGGCATACTAGAGAGGGGCTCCTACAATGAGCAGTTCTTC. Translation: CASSGILERGSYNEQFF.

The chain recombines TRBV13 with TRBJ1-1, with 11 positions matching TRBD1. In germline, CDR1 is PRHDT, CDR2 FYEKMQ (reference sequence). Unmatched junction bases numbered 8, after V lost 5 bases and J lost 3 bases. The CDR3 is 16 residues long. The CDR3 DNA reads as TGTGCCAGCAGCCCGTTGGGACAGGGGGTCCACACTGAAGCTTTCTTT. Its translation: CASSPLGQGVHTEAFF.

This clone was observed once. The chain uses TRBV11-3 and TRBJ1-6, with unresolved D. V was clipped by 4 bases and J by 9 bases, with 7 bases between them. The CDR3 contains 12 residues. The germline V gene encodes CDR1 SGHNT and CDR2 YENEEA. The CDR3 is CASSSDGSPLHF. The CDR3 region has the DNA TGTGCCAGCAGCTCGGACGGTTCACCCCTCCACTTT.

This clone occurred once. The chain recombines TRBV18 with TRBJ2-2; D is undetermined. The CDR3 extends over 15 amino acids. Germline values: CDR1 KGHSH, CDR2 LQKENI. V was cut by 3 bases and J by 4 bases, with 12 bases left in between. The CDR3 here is CASSPVQISTGELFF. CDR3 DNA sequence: TGTGCCAGCTCACCCGTACAGATAAGCACCGGGGAGCTGTTTTTT.

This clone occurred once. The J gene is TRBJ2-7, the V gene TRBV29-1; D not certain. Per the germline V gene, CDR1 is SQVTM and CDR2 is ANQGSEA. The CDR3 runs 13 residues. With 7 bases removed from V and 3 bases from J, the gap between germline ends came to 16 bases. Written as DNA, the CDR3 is TGCAGCGCGACCGGGCAGACAAACTACGAGCAGTACTTC. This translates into CSATGQTNYEQYF.

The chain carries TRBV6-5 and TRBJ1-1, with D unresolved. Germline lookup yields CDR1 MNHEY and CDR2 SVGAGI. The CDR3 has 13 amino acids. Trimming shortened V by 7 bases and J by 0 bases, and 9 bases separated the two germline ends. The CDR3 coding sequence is TGTGCCAGCAAAATCAACCTGAACACTGAAGCTTTCTTT. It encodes CASKINLNTEAFF.

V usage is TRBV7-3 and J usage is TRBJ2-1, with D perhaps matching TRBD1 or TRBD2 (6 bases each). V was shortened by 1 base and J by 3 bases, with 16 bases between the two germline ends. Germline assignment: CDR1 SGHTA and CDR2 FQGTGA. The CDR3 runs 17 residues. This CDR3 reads CASSLIPLGGSYNEQFF. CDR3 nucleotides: TGTGCCAGCAGCTTAATCCCCCTGGGGGGCAGCTACAATGAGCAGTTCTTC.

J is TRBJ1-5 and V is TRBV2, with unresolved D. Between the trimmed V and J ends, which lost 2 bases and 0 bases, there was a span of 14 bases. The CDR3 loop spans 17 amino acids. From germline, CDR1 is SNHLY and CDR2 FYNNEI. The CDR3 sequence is CASSETSGVYSNQPQHF. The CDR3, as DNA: TGTGCCAGCAGTGAAACGTCAGGCGTTTATAGCAATCAGCCCCAGCATTTT. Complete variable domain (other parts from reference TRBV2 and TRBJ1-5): EPEVTQTPSHQVTQMGQEVILRCVPISNHLYFYWYRQILGQKVEFLVSFYNNEISEKSEIFDDQFSVERPDGSNFTLKIRSTKLEDSAMYFCASSETSGVYSNQPQHFGDGTRLSIL.

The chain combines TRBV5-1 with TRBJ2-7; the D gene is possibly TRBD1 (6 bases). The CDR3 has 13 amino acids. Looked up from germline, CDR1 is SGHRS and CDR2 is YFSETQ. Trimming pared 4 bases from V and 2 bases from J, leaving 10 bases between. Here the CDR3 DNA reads TGCGCCAGCAGCCCACGGGACACCTACGAGCAGTACTTC. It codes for CASSPRDTYEQYF. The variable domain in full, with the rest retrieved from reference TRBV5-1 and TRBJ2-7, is KAGVTQTPRYLIKTRGQQVTLSCSPISGHRSVSWYQQTPGQGLQFLFEYFSETQRNKGNFPGRFSGRQFSNSRSEMNVSTLELGDSALYLCASSPRDTYEQYFGPGTRLTVT.

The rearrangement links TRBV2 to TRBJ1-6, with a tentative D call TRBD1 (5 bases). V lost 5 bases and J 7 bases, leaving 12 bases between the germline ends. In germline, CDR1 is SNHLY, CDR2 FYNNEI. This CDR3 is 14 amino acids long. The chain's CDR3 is CASSLEGENSPLHF. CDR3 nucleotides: TGTGCCAGCAGTCTAGAAGGGGAAAATTCACCCCTCCACTTT.

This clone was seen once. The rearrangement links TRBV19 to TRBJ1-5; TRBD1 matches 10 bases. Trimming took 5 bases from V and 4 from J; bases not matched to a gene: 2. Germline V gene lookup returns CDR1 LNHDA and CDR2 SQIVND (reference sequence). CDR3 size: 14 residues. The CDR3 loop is CASSAGQGNQPQHF. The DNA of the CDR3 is TGTGCCAGTAGTGCGGGACAGGGGAATCAGCCCCAGCATTTT.

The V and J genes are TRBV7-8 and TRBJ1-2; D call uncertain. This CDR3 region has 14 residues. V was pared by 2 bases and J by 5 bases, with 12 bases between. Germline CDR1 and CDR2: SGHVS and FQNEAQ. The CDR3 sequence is CASSLSGQSYGYTF. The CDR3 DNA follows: TGTGCCAGCAGCTTAAGCGGGCAGAGTTATGGCTACACCTTC. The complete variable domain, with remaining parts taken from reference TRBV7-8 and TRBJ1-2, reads GAGVSQSPRYKVAKRGQDVALRCDPISGHVSLFWYQQALGQGPEFLTYFQNEAQLDKSGLPSDRFFAERPEGSVSTLKIQRTQQEDSAVYLCASSLSGQSYGYTFGSGTRLTVV.

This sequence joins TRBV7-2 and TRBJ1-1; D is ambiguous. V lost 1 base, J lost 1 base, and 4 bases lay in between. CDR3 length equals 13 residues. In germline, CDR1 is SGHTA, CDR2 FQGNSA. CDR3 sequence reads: CASSLGRNTEAFF. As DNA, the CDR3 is TGTGCCAGCAGCTTAGGGAGGAACACTGAAGCTTTCTTT. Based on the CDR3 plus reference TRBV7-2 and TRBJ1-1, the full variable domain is GAGVSQSPSNKVTEKGKDVELRCDPISGHTALYWYRQSLGQGLEFLIYFQGNSAPDKSGLPSDRFSAERTGGSVSTLTIQRTQQEDSAVYLCASSLGRNTEAFFGQGTRLTVV.

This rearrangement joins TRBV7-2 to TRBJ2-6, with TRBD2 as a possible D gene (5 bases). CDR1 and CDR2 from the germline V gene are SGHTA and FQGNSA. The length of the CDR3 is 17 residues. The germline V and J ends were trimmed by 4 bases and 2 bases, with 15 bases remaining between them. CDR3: CASSSRGTMTGANVLTF. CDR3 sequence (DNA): TGTGCCAGCAGCTCCCGGGGAACTATGACTGGGGCCAACGTCCTGACTTTC.

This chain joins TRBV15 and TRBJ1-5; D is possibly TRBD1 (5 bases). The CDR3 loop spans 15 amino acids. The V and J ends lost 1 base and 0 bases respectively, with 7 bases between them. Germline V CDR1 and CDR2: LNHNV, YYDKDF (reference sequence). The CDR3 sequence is CATSRGGNSNQPQHF. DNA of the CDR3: TGTGCCACCAGCAGAGGGGGGAATAGCAATCAGCCCCAGCATTTT.

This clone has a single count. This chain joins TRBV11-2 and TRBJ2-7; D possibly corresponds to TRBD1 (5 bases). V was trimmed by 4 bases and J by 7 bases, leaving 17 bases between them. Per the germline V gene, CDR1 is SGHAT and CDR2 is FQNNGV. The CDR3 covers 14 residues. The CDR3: CASSSVGRVGEQYF. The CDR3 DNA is TGTGCCAGCAGCTCCGTCGGCAGGGTTGGTGAGCAGTACTTC.

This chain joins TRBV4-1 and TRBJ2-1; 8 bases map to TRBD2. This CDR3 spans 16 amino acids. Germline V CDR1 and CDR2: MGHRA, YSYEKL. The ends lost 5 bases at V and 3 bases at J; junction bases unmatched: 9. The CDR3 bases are TGCGCCAGCAGCGAAGGATGGCGGGGGGACTACAATGAGCAGTTCTTC. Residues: CASSEGWRGDYNEQFF.

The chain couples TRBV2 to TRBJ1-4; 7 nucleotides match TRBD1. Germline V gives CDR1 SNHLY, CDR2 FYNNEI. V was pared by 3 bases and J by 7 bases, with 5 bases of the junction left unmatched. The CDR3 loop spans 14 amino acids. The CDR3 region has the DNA TGTGCCAGCAGTGAGGAGCAGGGGGGTGAAAAACTGTTTTTT. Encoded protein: CASSEEQGGEKLFF.

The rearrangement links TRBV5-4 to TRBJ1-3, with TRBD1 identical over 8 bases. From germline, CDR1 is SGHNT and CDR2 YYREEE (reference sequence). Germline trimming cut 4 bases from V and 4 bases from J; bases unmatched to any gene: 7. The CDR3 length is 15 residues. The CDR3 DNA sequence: TGTGCCAGCAGCCCTGGGACAGGTACAGGAAACACCATATATTTT. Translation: CASSPGTGTGNTIYF. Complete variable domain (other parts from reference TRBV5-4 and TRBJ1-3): ETGVTQSPTHLIKTRGQQVTLRCSSQSGHNTVSWYQQALGQGPQFIFQYYREEENGRGNFPPRFSGLQFPNYSSELNVNALELDDSALYLCASSPGTGTGNTIYFGEGSWLTVV.

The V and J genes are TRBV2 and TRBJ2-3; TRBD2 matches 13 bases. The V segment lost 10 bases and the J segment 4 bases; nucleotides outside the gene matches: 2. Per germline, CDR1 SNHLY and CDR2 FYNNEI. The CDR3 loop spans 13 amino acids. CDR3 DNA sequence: TGTGCCAAGGGGACTAGCGGGGCAGATACGCAGTATTTT. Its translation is CAKGTSGADTQYF.

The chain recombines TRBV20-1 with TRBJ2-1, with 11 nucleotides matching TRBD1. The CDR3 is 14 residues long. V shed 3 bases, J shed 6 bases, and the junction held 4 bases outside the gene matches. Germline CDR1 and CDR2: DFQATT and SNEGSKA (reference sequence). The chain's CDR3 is CSASFGTGGNEQFF. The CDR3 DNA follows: TGCAGTGCTAGTTTTGGGACAGGGGGCAATGAGCAGTTCTTC.

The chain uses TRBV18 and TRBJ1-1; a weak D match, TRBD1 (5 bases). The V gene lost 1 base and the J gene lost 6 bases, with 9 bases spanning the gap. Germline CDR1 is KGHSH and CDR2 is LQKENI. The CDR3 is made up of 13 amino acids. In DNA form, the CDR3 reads TGTGCCAGCTCACCACTGCGGGACGCTGAAGCTTTCTTT. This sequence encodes CASSPLRDAEAFF.

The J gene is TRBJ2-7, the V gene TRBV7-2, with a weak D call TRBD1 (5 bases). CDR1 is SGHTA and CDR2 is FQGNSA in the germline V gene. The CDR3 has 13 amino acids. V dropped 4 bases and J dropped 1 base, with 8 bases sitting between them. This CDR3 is CASSSGNSYEQYF. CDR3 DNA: TGTGCCAGCAGCTCAGGGAATTCCTACGAGCAGTACTTC.

Written as DNA, the CDR3 is TGTGCCTGGAGGACCCCCCCAGATACGCAGTATTTT. It yields the protein CAWRTPPDTQYF. The chain links TRBV30 to TRBJ2-3; D uncertain. Germline V CDR1 and CDR2: GTSNPN, SVGIG (reference sequence). CDR3 length equals 12 residues. The V end was cut by 3 bases, the J end by 4 bases, with 8 bases between. Filled out from reference TRBV30 and TRBJ2-3, the complete variable domain reads SQTIHQWPATLVQPVGSPLSLECTVEGTSNPNLYWYRQAAGRGLQLLFYSVGIGQISSEVPQNLSASRPQDRQFILSSKKLLLSDSGFYLCAWRTPPDTQYFGPGTRLTVL.

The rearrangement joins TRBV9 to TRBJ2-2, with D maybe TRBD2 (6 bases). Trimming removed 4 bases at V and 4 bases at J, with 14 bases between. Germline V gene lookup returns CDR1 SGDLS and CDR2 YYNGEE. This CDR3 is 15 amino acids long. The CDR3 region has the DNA TGTGCCAGCAGCACCGTAGCGGAATCCACCGGGGAGCTGTTTTTT. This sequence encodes CASSTVAESTGELFF.

The CDR3 protein is CASSPDRVRTEAFF. The CDR3 coding sequence is TGTGCCAGCTCACCGGACAGGGTGAGGACTGAAGCTTTCTTT. The chain combines TRBV18 with TRBJ1-1, with TRBD1 matching 8 bases. J lost 5 bases, V lost 3 bases, and 5 bases had no gene match. The CDR3 contains 14 residues. The germline CDR1 and CDR2 sequences are KGHSH and LQKENI.

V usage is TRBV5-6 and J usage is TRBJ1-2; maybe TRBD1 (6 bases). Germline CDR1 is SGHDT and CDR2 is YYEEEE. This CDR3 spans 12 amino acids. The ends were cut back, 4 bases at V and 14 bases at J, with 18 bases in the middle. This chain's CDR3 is CASSLRYREPTF. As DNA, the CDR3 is TGTGCCAGCAGCCTCCGTTACAGGGAGCCTACCTTC.